The 14 T cell receptor beta chains given below trace back to one sample, sequenced in a study of T cell repertoires in cytomegalovirus infection. In TCRdb, the reads were re-called with MiXCR into one record per CDR3 protein. Of about 310,000 distinct CDR3 sequences listed, roughly a sixth are singletons. Sequencing was carried out using PBMCs. All receptors derive from a human donor in good health (CMV status not recorded). Some clones in this sample may be carry-over from other donors' samples.

V gene TRBV6-5 combines with J gene TRBJ2-3; no clear D gene. V gave up 5 bases and J gave up 2 bases, with 14 bases separating them. Germline-derived CDR1 and CDR2 are MNHEY and SVGAGI. The CDR3 runs to 15 residues. In DNA, the CDR3 is TGTGCCAGCAGTCCCGCGCACAGCCTCACAGATACGCAGTATTTT. This encodes CASSPAHSLTDTQYF.

This clonotype was seen a handful of times. The chain recombines TRBV20-1 with TRBJ2-1; D perhaps matches TRBD2 (6 bases). Trimming stripped 2 bases from V and 1 base from J, with 15 bases between. The V gene's germline CDR1 is DFQATT and CDR2 SNEGSKA (reference sequence). The CDR3 is 16 residues long. The CDR3 reads CSARSPTSRSYNEQFF. CDR3 nucleotides: TGCAGTGCTAGATCTCCGACTAGTCGGTCCTACAATGAGCAGTTCTTC.

The chain employs TRBV6-1 and TRBJ1-1; 8 bases agree with TRBD1. The J segment lost 4 bases and the V segment lost 4 bases, leaving 8 bases of the junction unmatched. The CDR3 loop spans 15 amino acids. Germline assignment: CDR1 MNHNS and CDR2 SASEGT. Here the CDR3 reads CASSVLGQGGTEAFF. CDR3 DNA: TGTGCCAGCAGTGTTTTAGGACAGGGCGGCACTGAAGCTTTCTTT.

The chain combines TRBV12-5 with TRBJ2-3; 8 nucleotides agree with TRBD2. Germline V gene lookup returns CDR1 LGHNT and CDR2 FRNRAP. The CDR3 length is 15 residues. The trim removed 7 bases at V and 7 bases at J, leaving 13 bases unmatched. The CDR3 DNA reads TGTGCTAGTGCCTCCGGGGGGGTTATGAAGAATACGCAGTATTTT. Its translation: CASASGGVMKNTQYF.

This clonotype was counted many times. The chain carries TRBV7-3 and TRBJ2-5; D possibly corresponds to TRBD2 (5 bases). Germline CDR1 and CDR2: SGHTA and FQGTGA. V was pared by 1 base and J by 3 bases, with 12 bases between. CDR3 size: 15 residues. The CDR3 sequence: CASSLIPGNEETQYF. The CDR3, as DNA: TGTGCCAGCAGCTTAATACCGGGGAACGAAGAGACCCAGTACTTC. The complete variable domain, with remaining parts taken from reference TRBV7-3 and TRBJ2-5, reads GAGVSQTPSNKVTEKGKYVELRCDPISGHTALYWYRQSLGQGPEFLIYFQGTGAADDSGLPNDRFFAVRPEGSVSTLKIQRTERGDSAVYLCASSLIPGNEETQYFGPGTRLLVL.

V and J are TRBV28 and TRBJ2-3; D possibly uses TRBD1 or TRBD2 (5 bases each). Germline CDR1 is MDHEN and CDR2 is SYDVKM. The CDR3 loop spans 18 amino acids. The V end lost 4 bases, the J end lost 2 bases, and 22 bases lay between the germline ends. CDR3: CASSSTPRGVLDTDTQYF. CDR3 nucleotide sequence: TGTGCCAGCAGTTCCACCCCCCGAGGGGTTTTGGACACAGATACGCAGTATTTT.

This clonotype appeared many times. V usage is TRBV4-1 and J usage is TRBJ2-1; 9 nucleotides align to TRBD2. Germline-derived CDR1 and CDR2 are MGHRA and YSYEKL. This CDR3 has 15 amino acids. Trimming took 1 base from V and 7 from J; bases not matched to a gene: 5. CDR3 in DNA: TGCGCCAGCAGCCAAGTTGGACTAGCGCAAAATGAGCAGTTCTTC. Its translation: CASSQVGLAQNEQFF.

This clonotype was seen only a few times. The genes are TRBV7-2 and TRBJ1-5, with 7 nucleotides matching TRBD1. CDR1 SGHTA and CDR2 FQGNSA come from the germline V gene. The CDR3 spans 15 residues. Trimming removed 4 bases from V and 2 bases from J; junction bases left unmatched: 5. The CDR3 loop is CASSSGQIRNQPQHF. The CDR3 DNA reads TGTGCCAGCAGCTCGGGACAGATACGCAATCAGCCCCAGCATTTT.

The J gene is TRBJ2-5, the V gene TRBV20-1; tentatively, D is TRBD1 (5 bases). Germline V lookup: CDR1 DFQATT, CDR2 SNEGSKA (reference sequence). V lost 6 bases and J 1 base, leaving 15 bases between the germline ends. This CDR3 contains 14 residues. CDR3 coding DNA: TGCAGTGCCCAGAGACAGAATTTCCAAGAGACCCAGTACTTC. Its translation is CSAQRQNFQETQYF.

The chain combines TRBV11-2 with TRBJ1-5; a weak D match, TRBD1 (5 bases). Germline V CDR1 and CDR2: SGHAT, FQNNGV. The CDR3 length is 14 residues. V was cut by 3 bases and J by 7 bases, with 13 bases left in between. The CDR3 DNA sequence: TGTGCCAGCAGCTTGTGGGGGGACGGCCAGCCCCAGCATTTT. This encodes CASSLWGDGQPQHF.

This clonotype was counted at least ten times. The CDR3 nucleotides are TGTGCCAGCAGCCATCGCGGGCGCTTCACCGGGGAGCTGTTTTTT. This sequence encodes CASSHRGRFTGELFF. The rearrangement joins TRBV7-2 to TRBJ2-2; D may be TRBD2 (5 bases). The CDR3 runs 15 residues. CDR1 SGHTA and CDR2 FQGNSA come from the germline V gene. Trimming removed 5 bases at V and 4 bases at J, with 14 bases between.

The V and J genes are TRBV20-1 and TRBJ1-2; no reliable D call. With 3 bases removed from V and 8 bases from J, the gap between germline ends came to 13 bases. This CDR3 has 12 amino acids. Germline values: CDR1 DFQATT, CDR2 SNEGSKA (reference sequence). CDR3 protein: CSASTGIQGYTF. The CDR3 DNA is TGCAGTGCTAGTACCGGGATCCAAGGCTACACCTTC.

The chain carries TRBV4-1 and TRBJ1-1; 8 bases are a match to TRBD1. V was pared by 3 bases and J by 5 bases, with 11 bases of the junction left unmatched. In germline, CDR1 is MGHRA, CDR2 YSYEKL. The CDR3 consists of 16 residues. The CDR3 sequence is CASSHGQGRGGTEAFF. In nucleotides, the CDR3 is TGCGCCAGCAGCCACGGACAGGGCCGTGGGGGTACTGAAGCTTTCTTT.

At least ten counts were recorded for this clonotype. The chain has TRBV7-2 and TRBJ1-2; 8 bases line up with TRBD1. Germline values: CDR1 SGHTA, CDR2 FQGNSA. The CDR3 contains 16 residues. The V gene end was trimmed by 5 bases and the J gene end by 2 bases; junction bases not matched to a gene: 10. DNA for the CDR3: TGTGCCAGCAGCAGAAGACAGGGGAATCTAAACTATGGCTACACCTTC. Amino acids: CASSRRQGNLNYGYTF.